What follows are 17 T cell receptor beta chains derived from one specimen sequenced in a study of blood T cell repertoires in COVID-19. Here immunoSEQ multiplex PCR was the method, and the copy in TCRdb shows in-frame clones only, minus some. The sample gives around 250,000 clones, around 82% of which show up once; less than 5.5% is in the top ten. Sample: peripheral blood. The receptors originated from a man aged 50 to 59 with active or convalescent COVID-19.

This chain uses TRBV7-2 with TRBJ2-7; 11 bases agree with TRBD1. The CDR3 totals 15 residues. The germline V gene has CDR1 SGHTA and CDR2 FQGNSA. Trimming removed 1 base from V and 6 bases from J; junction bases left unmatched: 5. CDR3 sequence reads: CASSLVGQGAIEQYF. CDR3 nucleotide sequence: TGTGCCAGCAGCTTAGTTGGACAGGGGGCAATCGAGCAGTACTTC.

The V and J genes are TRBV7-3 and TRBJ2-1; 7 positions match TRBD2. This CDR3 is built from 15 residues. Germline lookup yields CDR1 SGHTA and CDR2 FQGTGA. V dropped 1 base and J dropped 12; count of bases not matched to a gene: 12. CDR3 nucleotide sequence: TGTGCCAGCAGCTTAATGGCGGGGGAGCCCCTGGGGCAGTTCTTC. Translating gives CASSLMAGEPLGQFF.

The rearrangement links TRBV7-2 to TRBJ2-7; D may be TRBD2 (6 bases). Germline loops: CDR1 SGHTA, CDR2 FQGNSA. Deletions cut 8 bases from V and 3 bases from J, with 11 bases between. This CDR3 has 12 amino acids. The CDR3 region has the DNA TGTGCCAGCTCGACTAGATACTACGAGCAGTACTTC. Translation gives CASSTRYYEQYF. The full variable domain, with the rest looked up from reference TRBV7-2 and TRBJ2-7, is GAGVSQSPSNKVTEKGKDVELRCDPISGHTALYWYRQSLGQGLEFLIYFQGNSAPDKSGLPSDRFSAERTGGSVSTLTIQRTQQEDSAVYLCASSTRYYEQYFGPGTRLTVT.

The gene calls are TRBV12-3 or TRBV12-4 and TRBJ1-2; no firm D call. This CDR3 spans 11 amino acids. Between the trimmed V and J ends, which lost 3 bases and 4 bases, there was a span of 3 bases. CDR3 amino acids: CASSFSYGYTF. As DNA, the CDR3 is TGTGCCAGCAGTTTCAGCTATGGCTACACCTTC.

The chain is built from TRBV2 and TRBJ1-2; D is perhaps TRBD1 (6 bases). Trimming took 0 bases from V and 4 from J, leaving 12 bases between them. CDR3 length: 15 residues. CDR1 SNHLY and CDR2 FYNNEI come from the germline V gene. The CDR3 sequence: CASSEARGGAYGYTF. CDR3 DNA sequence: TGTGCCAGCAGTGAAGCTAGGGGGGGGGCCTATGGCTACACCTTC.

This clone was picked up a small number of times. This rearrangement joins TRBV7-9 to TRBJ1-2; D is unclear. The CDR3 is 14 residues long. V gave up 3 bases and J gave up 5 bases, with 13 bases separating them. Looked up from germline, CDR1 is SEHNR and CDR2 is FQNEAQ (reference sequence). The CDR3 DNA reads TGTGCCAGCAGCTTGGACGGAGGTTGGTATGGCTACACCTTC. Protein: CASSLDGGWYGYTF. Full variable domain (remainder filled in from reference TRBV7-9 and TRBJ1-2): DTGVSQNPRHKITKRGQNVTFRCDPISEHNRLYWYRQTLGQGPEFLTYFQNEAQLEKSRLLSDRFSAERPKGSFSTLEIQRTEQGDSAMYLCASSLDGGWYGYTFGSGTRLTVV.

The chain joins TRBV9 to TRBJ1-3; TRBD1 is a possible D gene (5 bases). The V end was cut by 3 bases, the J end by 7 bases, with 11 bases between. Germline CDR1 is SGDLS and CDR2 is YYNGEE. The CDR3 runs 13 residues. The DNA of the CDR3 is TGTGCCAGCAGCGCCGGGGGAGTCAACACCATATATTTT. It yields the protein CASSAGGVNTIYF.

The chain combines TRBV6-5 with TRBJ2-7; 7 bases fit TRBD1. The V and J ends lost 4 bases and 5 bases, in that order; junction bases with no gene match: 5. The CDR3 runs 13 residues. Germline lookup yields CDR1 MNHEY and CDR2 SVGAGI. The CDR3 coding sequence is TGTGCCAGCAGTTCCGACAGGGCCCACGAGCAGTACTTC. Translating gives CASSSDRAHEQYF.

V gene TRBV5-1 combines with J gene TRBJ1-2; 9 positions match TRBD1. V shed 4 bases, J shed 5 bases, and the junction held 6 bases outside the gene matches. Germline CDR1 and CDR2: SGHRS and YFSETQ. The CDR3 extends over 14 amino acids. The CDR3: CASSLGQGLYGYTF. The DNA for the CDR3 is TGCGCCAGCAGCCTAGGACAGGGGCTATATGGCTACACCTTC.

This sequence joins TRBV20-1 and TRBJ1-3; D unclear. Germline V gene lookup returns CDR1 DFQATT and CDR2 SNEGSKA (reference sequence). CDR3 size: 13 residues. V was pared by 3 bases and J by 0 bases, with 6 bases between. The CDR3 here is CSASLDSGNTIYF. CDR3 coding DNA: TGCAGTGCTAGTTTAGACTCTGGAAACACCATATATTTT.

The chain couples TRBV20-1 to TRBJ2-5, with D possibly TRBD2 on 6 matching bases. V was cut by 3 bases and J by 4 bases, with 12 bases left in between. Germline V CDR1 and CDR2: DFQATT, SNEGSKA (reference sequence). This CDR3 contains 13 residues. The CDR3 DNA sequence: TGCAGTGCTAGTTCCCTAGCGCGAGAGACCCAGTACTTC. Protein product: CSASSLARETQYF.

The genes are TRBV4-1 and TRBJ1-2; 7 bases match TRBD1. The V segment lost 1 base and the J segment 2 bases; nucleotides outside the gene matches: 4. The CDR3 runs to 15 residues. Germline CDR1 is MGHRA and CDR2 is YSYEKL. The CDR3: CASSQVDRANYGYTF. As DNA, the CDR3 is TGCGCCAGCAGCCAAGTCGACAGGGCGAACTATGGCTACACCTTC.

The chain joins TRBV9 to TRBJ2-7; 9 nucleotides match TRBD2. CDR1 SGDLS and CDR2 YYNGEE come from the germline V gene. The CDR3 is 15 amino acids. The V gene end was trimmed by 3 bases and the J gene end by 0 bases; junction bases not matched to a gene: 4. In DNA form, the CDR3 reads TGTGCCAGCAGCGCTTCTAGCGGGGACTCCTACGAGCAGTACTTC. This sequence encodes CASSASSGDSYEQYF.

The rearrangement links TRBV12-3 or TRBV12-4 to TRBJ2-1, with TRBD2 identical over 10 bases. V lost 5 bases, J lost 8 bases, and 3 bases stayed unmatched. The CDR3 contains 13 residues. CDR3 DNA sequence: TGTGCCAGCAGTGGAGGGACTAGCGATGAGCAGTTCTTC. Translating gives CASSGGTSDEQFF.

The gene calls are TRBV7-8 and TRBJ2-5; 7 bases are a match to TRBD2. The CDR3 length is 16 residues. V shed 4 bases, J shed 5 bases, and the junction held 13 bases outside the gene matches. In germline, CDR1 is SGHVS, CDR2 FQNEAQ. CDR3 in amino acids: CASSSSGGGAVETQYF. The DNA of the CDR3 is TGTGCCAGCAGCTCGTCTGGCGGGGGAGCAGTGGAGACCCAGTACTTC.

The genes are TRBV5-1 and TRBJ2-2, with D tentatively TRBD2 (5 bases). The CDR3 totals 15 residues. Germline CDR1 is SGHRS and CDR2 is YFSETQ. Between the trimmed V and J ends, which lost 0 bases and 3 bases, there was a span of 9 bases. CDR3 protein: CASSLAGKDTGELFF. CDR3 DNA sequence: TGCGCCAGCAGCTTGGCCGGGAAAGACACCGGGGAGCTGTTTTTT.

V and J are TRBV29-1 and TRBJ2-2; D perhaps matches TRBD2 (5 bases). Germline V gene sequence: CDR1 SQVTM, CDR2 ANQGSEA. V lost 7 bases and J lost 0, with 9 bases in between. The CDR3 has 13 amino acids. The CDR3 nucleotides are TGCAGCGCGGACTTCGCGAACACCGGGGAGCTGTTTTTT. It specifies CSADFANTGELFF.